The rows below give T cell receptor beta chains drawn from one sample of a study of blood T cell repertoires in COVID-19. Measured with immunoSEQ multiplex PCR; TCRdb has only the in-frame clones, and not every one. The data hold 250,000 to 350,000 clones, with approximately 83% observed a single time. Sequencing input: peripheral blood. The receptors were gathered from a person between 65 and 80 years old with COVID-19, enrolled during active disease. Both conserved end residues are trimmed from each CDR3.

V gene	J gene	CDR3 protein
TRBV7-9	TRBJ2-7	ASSLARLVIGEQY
TRBV5-1	TRBJ2-5	ASSLQRGPGETQY
TRBV6-5	TRBJ1-5	ASSGQGTGQPQH
TRBV7-2	TRBJ2-7	ASSLVGGPREQY
TRBV7-8	TRBJ2-3	ASSAISSDTQY
TRBV20-1	TRBJ2-1	SASEPGISGNEQF
TRBV28	TRBJ1-1	ASSLGQGYNEAF
TRBV5-1	TRBJ1-6	ASSLDGARNSPLH
TRBV9	TRBJ2-3	ASNIHDRGADTQY
TRBV27	TRBJ1-5	ASSRINSNQPQH
TRBV3-1/TRBV3-2	TRBJ2-7	ASSQVPGQSYEQY
TRBV19	TRBJ1-3	ASSIRKGTAGNTIY
TRBV6-6	TRBJ2-1	ASSYSLAGAYNEQF
TRBV28	TRBJ2-7	ASSEDRGKSYEQY
TRBV6-1	TRBJ1-5	ASSEEGRGYFDKPQH
TRBV27	TRBJ2-1	ASGGKAVEQF
TRBV28	TRBJ2-3	ASSPAGTGGSSTDTQY
TRBV7-2	TRBJ1-2	ASSLDRGHFNYGYT
TRBV5-8	TRBJ1-6	ASSAGLGNSPLH
TRBV4-2	TRBJ2-5	ASSQVKQGAAIQETQY
TRBV6-5	TRBJ1-5	ASSWGTGGQPQH
TRBV7-3	TRBJ2-2	ASSLSFYTGELF
TRBV7-2	TRBJ1-4	ASSGQDLAGKLF
TRBV20-1	TRBJ2-5	SASLSGGALETQY
TRBV11-1	TRBJ2-5	ASSRQGAMRETQY
TRBV7-2	TRBJ2-2	ASSLAPMNTGELF
TRBV28	TRBJ1-4	ASSPGTASEKLF
TRBV29-1	TRBJ2-3	SVRGTGPSTDTQY
TRBV25-1	TRBJ2-3	ASRRGGTDTQY
TRBV6-5	TRBJ1-2	ASRPGDYGYT
TRBV3-1/TRBV3-2	TRBJ2-3	ASSQNPGQGHSGEY
TRBV4-2	TRBJ1-4	ASSQGSTNEKLF
TRBV7-8	TRBJ1-3	ASSTRQGNTIY
TRBV15	TRBJ1-1	ATSRARDTEAF
TRBV7-9	TRBJ1-5	ASSSGTGPNQPQH
TRBV7-2	TRBJ1-5	ASSRRGQANQPQH
TRBV7-2	TRBJ1-2	ASGPSWGEGYT
TRBV4-3	TRBJ2-7	ASSQEPGLGSYEQY
TRBV28	TRBJ1-6	ASTLTATNSPLH
TRBV23-1	TRBJ2-7	ASSHPSIQDRVSYEQY
TRBV5-1	TRBJ2-5	ASSAGQAETQY
TRBV4-3	TRBJ1-5	ASSQDVQSNQPQH
TRBV5-1	TRBJ2-3	ASSPRLAGGAPDTQY
TRBV5-1	TRBJ2-7	ASSGDRGIVKEQY
TRBV28	TRBJ1-2	ASSLGARQVGYT
TRBV6-1	TRBJ1-1	ASSDRGPNTEAF
TRBV29-1	TRBJ2-5	SRSGVWAARDQETQY
TRBV7-2	TRBJ2-5	ASSYDRAQETQY
TRBV14	TRBJ2-1	ASSRTSGPYNEQF
TRBV9	TRBJ1-4	ASSAAGTGGLANEKLF
TRBV18	TRBJ1-4	ASSPTGPPTNEKLF
TRBV7-2	TRBJ2-3	ASSSPSSGNTDTQY
TRBV15	TRBJ1-6	ATSSGQGARNNSPLH
TRBV6-2/TRBV6-3	TRBJ2-3	ASSYSRASLAQY
TRBV29-1	TRBJ2-4	RFLDRDNKNIQY
TRBV6-2/TRBV6-3	TRBJ2-5	ASSYSSAASGGRNQETQY
TRBV11-2	TRBJ2-5	ASSRTSRTQY
TRBV12-5	TRBJ1-4	ASGLREGGVYEKLF
TRBV12-3/TRBV12-4	TRBJ1-6	ASSYNTRSPLH
TRBV3-1/TRBV3-2	TRBJ2-7	ASSQSSNEQY